What follows are 28 T cell receptor beta chains derived from one specimen sequenced in a study of cytomegalovirus exposure and HLA in healthy donors. PCR involved 60 Vbeta and 13 Jbeta primers. Libraries were prepared by immunoSEQ multiplex PCR; TCRdb keeps only in-frame clonotypes and omits some of them. Of 120,000 to 150,000 clones detected, roughly three quarters appear once; the ten largest clones hold around 1.9%. Sequencing input: PBMCs. These receptor sequences come from a woman aged 40-49 years in good health and CMV-seronegative.

Points on this clone: The sample holds other DNA sequences that translate to the same CDR3. The V gene is TRBV28, the J gene TRBJ1-2; D gene uncertain. V lost 5 bases, J lost 2 bases, and 3 bases lay in between. Per germline, CDR1 MDHEN and CDR2 SYDVKM. The CDR3 consists of 11 residues. This CDR3 is CASSLNYGYTF. Written as DNA, the CDR3 is TGTGCCAGCAGTCTGAACTATGGCTACACCTTC.

The rearrangement links TRBV6-5 to TRBJ1-1; 9 bases align to TRBD1. V was pared by 5 bases and J by 3 bases, with 4 bases of the junction left unmatched. The CDR3 covers 14 residues. Germline CDR1 is MNHEY and CDR2 is SVGAGI. The CDR3, as DNA: TGTGCCAGCAGTACGGGACAGGGCTACACTGAAGCTTTCTTT. Translation: CASSTGQGYTEAFF.

The rearrangement links TRBV4-2 to TRBJ2-7; TRBD1 matches at 10 bases. The CDR3 runs to 16 residues. Germline-derived CDR1 and CDR2 are LGHNA and YNFKEQ. The trim removed 1 base at V and 5 bases at J, leaving 8 bases unmatched. The CDR3 region has the DNA TGTGCCAGCAGCCAAGCCCCGGGACAGGGGACCCACGAGCAGTACTTC. Translation: CASSQAPGQGTHEQYF.

The gene calls are TRBV6-1 and TRBJ1-6; no definite D call. In germline, CDR1 is MNHNS, CDR2 SASEGT. Trimming pared 1 base from V and 8 bases from J, leaving 9 bases between. The CDR3 loop spans 14 amino acids. CDR3 coding DNA: TGTGCCAGCAGTGAAGTTTGGCGGGATTCACCCCTCCACTTT. Translation: CASSEVWRDSPLHF.

The chain couples TRBV2 to TRBJ2-1; D remains ambiguous. Per the germline V gene, CDR1 is SNHLY and CDR2 is FYNNEI. The CDR3 extends over 13 amino acids. Trimming removed 3 bases from V and 7 bases from J, with 10 bases in between. CDR3 sequence: CASSDSGENEQFF. DNA for the CDR3: TGTGCCAGCAGTGATTCAGGCGAAAATGAGCAGTTCTTC.

The chain couples TRBV6-1 to TRBJ2-7; 8 bases fit TRBD2. Germline loops: CDR1 MNHNS, CDR2 SASEGT. The CDR3 consists of 15 residues. With 7 bases clipped from V and 3 bases from J, the junction kept 11 bases outside the gene matches. In DNA, the CDR3 is TGTGCCAGCAATCCGGGGGGGGGAGGGAGCTACGAGCAGTACTTC. This encodes CASNPGGGGSYEQYF.

The V call is TRBV7-8, the J call TRBJ1-5; 9 positions match TRBD1. The junction had 6 bases not matched to a gene; V was cut back by 0 bases and J by 0 bases. The CDR3 has 18 amino acids. Per germline, CDR1 SGHVS and CDR2 FQNEAQ. The CDR3 DNA is TGTGCCAGCAGCTTAGCGCCGGGACAGGGATTTAGCAATCAGCCCCAGCATTTT. Translating it yields CASSLAPGQGFSNQPQHF.

The chain couples TRBV4-2 to TRBJ2-2, with 10 nucleotides matching TRBD2. CDR3 length equals 19 residues. The germline V gene encodes CDR1 LGHNA and CDR2 YNFKEQ. V shed 4 bases, J shed 6 bases, and the junction held 17 bases outside the gene matches. CDR3 residues: CASSRTFPGLAAGAGELFF. In DNA, the CDR3 is TGTGCCAGCAGCCGAACGTTCCCCGGACTAGCGGCCGGGGCCGGGGAGCTGTTTTTT.

Written as DNA, the CDR3 is TGTGCCAGCAGACGGACAGGGAGTCACGAGCAGTACTTC. It translates to CASRRTGSHEQYF. The V call is TRBV6-1, the J call TRBJ2-7; the match to TRBD1 covers 8 bases. The germline V gene encodes CDR1 MNHNS and CDR2 SASEGT. CDR3 length: 13 amino acids. V was clipped by 6 bases and J by 5 bases; unmatched bases: 6.

V gene TRBV5-4 combines with J gene TRBJ2-5; 8 bases fit TRBD2. V lost 0 bases to trimming and J lost 4 bases; unmatched junction nucleotides: 5. Germline loops: CDR1 SGHNT, CDR2 YYREEE (reference sequence). This CDR3 spans 15 amino acids. The CDR3 protein is CASSLASGRSETQYF. CDR3 nucleotide sequence: TGTGCCAGCAGCTTGGCGAGCGGGAGATCAGAGACCCAGTACTTC.

The rearrangement links TRBV6-5 to TRBJ2-3; a possible D gene is TRBD2 (5 bases). V lost 6 bases, J lost 2 bases, and 15 bases lay in between. Looked up from germline, CDR1 is MNHEY and CDR2 is SVGAGI. The CDR3 is 15 amino acids. In DNA, the CDR3 is TGTGCCAGCAGAACGCGAGGGTCAGACACAGATACGCAGTATTTT. Protein: CASRTRGSDTDTQYF.

This clone has more than one count but fewer than ten. The CDR3 sequence: CASSQDRTLSSYEQYF. The CDR3 DNA reads TGCGCCAGCAGCCAAGATAGAACACTATCCTCCTACGAGCAGTACTTC. The V and J genes are TRBV4-1 and TRBJ2-7, with D unclear. The germline V gene has CDR1 MGHRA and CDR2 YSYEKL. The CDR3 is 16 amino acids. V lost 0 bases to trimming and J lost 0 bases, with 12 bases between them.

The chain links TRBV14 to TRBJ2-2; D gene uncertain. The V and J ends lost 4 bases and 6 bases respectively, with 12 bases between them. The CDR3 spans 14 residues. Germline V lookup: CDR1 SGHDN, CDR2 FVKESK. CDR3 amino acids: CASSPQMSAGELFF. In DNA form, the CDR3 reads TGTGCCAGCAGCCCCCAAATGTCAGCCGGGGAGCTGTTTTTT. The full variable domain, rest sourced from reference TRBV14 and TRBJ2-2, is EAGVTQFPSHSVIEKGQTVTLRCDPISGHDNLYWYRRVMGKEIKFLLHFVKESKQDESGMPNNRFLAERTGGTYSTLKVQPAELEDSGVYFCASSPQMSAGELFFGEGSRLTVL.

The chain uses TRBV27 and TRBJ2-5, with D uncertain. Trimming cost V 4 bases and J 5 bases, with 11 bases left between them. This CDR3 comprises 13 residues. Germline CDR1 and CDR2: MNHEY and SMNVEV (reference sequence). Written as DNA, the CDR3 is TGTGCCAGCAGTTCCGGTAAGATGGAGACCCAGTACTTC. Protein sequence: CASSSGKMETQYF.

Points on this clone: The same CDR3 arises from other DNA sequences in this sample as well. The chain has TRBV30 and TRBJ1-5, with 7 bases that match TRBD1. CDR1 GTSNPN and CDR2 SVGIG come from the germline V gene (reference sequence). The CDR3 totals 13 residues. After removal of 3 bases from V and 7 bases from J, the junction contained 6 bases not matched to a gene. In nucleotides, the CDR3 is TGTGCCTGGAGCCGACAGGGTGGCCAGCCCCAGCATTTT. This encodes CAWSRQGGQPQHF.

This chain links TRBV29-1 with TRBJ2-5; TRBD2 matches at 11 bases. The CDR3 spans 15 residues. V shed 5 bases, J shed 5 bases, and the junction held 10 bases outside the gene matches. The germline CDR1 and CDR2 sequences are SQVTM and ANQGSEA. The CDR3 spells CSVQGASGGWETQYF. The CDR3 nucleotides read TGCAGCGTTCAAGGAGCTAGCGGGGGGTGGGAGACCCAGTACTTC.

The rearrangement joins TRBV5-8 to TRBJ1-4; 8 bases align to TRBD1. CDR1 is SGHTS, CDR2 YDEGEE, per germline. This CDR3 has 14 amino acids. V was pared by 4 bases and J by 4 bases, with 3 bases of the junction left unmatched. The CDR3 here is CASSPGQGNEKLFF. The CDR3 DNA is TGTGCCAGCAGCCCCGGACAGGGTAATGAAAAACTGTTTTTT.

This clone came up a few times. V usage is TRBV7-6 and J usage is TRBJ1-4; D is possibly TRBD1 (5 bases). The CDR3 contains 11 residues. V was cut by 7 bases and J by 15 bases, with 15 bases left in between. The germline gives CDR1 SGHVS, CDR2 FNYEAQ. The CDR3 protein is CASISQGKMFF. As DNA, the CDR3 is TGTGCCAGCATTTCTCAGGGTAAAATGTTTTTT.

The chain joins TRBV28 to TRBJ2-5, with 7 bases fitting TRBD1. This CDR3 has 16 amino acids. The V segment lost 2 bases and the J segment 3 bases; nucleotides outside the gene matches: 9. CDR1 is MDHEN, CDR2 SYDVKM, per germline. The CDR3 nucleotides are TGTGCCAGCAGTTTACAGGGGGACGGAAGAGAAGAGACCCAGTACTTC. Protein product: CASSLQGDGREETQYF. The variable domain in full, with the rest retrieved from reference TRBV28 and TRBJ2-5, is DVKVTQSSRYLVKRTGEKVFLECVQDMDHENMFWYRQDPGLGLRLIYFSYDVKMKEKGDIPEGYSVSREKKERFSLILESASTNQTSMYLCASSLQGDGREETQYFGPGTRLLVL.

Concerning this clone itself: A junction end diverges from the germline sequence, so it may reflect a read error. The chain links TRBV7-9 to TRBJ1-1; D unresolved. The length of the CDR3 is 15 residues. From germline, CDR1 is SEHNR and CDR2 FQNEAQ (reference sequence). As DNA, the CDR3 is TGTTCCAGCAGCCCAGAGAGGGCGACGAACACTGAAGCTTTCTTT. It translates to CSSSPERATNTEAFF. Full variable domain (rest looked up from reference TRBV7-9 and TRBJ1-1): DTGVSQNPRHKITKRGQNVTFRCDPISEHNRLYWYRQTLGQGPEFLTYFQNEAQLEKSRLLSDRFSAERPKGSFSTLEIQRTEQGDSAMYLCSSSPERATNTEAFFGQGTRLTVV.

The chain links TRBV19 to TRBJ2-1; D is possibly TRBD1 (5 bases). CDR1 is LNHDA, CDR2 SQIVND, per germline (reference sequence). This CDR3 comprises 15 residues. The V end lost 7 bases, the J end lost 1 base, and 14 bases lay between the germline ends. For the CDR3, the DNA is TGTGCCAGTAACGCTGACAGCGCTTCCTACAATGAGCAGTTCTTC. Translation gives CASNADSASYNEQFF. The whole variable domain, remainder taken from reference TRBV19 and TRBJ2-1, is DGGITQSPKYLFRKEGQNVTLSCEQNLNHDAMYWYRQDPGQGLRLIYYSQIVNDFQKGDIAEGYSVSREKKESFPLTVTSAQKNPTAFYLCASNADSASYNEQFFGPGTRLTVL.

This clone was detected ten times or more. This sequence joins TRBV2 and TRBJ1-4; no firm D call. Trimming left V 7 bases short and J 5 bases short, with 17 bases between. Germline values: CDR1 SNHLY, CDR2 FYNNEI. CDR3 length: 15 amino acids. The CDR3 DNA is TGTGCCAGCACTCAAGAGTCGGGGTGGAATGAAAAACTGTTTTTT. Its translation: CASTQESGWNEKLFF.

The V gene is TRBV30, the J gene TRBJ2-5; 9 nucleotides agree with TRBD2. V lost 0 bases, J lost 2 bases, and 4 bases stayed unmatched. This CDR3 region has 15 residues. Germline CDR1 is GTSNPN and CDR2 is SVGIG (reference sequence). CDR3 nucleotide sequence: TGTGCCTGGAGTGTAGGGACTAGCTTGCAAGAGACCCAGTACTTC. Its translation is CAWSVGTSLQETQYF.

J is TRBJ2-1 and V is TRBV11-2; weak D call: TRBD1 (6 bases). The V end lost 3 bases, the J end lost 2 bases, and 14 bases lay between the germline ends. Germline V gives CDR1 SGHAT, CDR2 FQNNGV. The CDR3 consists of 16 residues. The CDR3 region has the DNA TGTGCCAGCAGCTTGGGTCTGGGGGCCGCCTACAATGAGCAGTTCTTC. Its translation is CASSLGLGAAYNEQFF.

This clone was observed a few times. V usage is TRBV5-6 and J usage is TRBJ1-6; TRBD1 agrees at 7 bases. Germline loops: CDR1 SGHDT, CDR2 YYEEEE. Unmatched junction bases numbered 6, after V lost 5 bases and J lost 7 bases. This CDR3 contains 14 residues. The CDR3 here is CASRSGGRNSPLHF. The CDR3 bases are TGTGCCAGCAGGTCAGGGGGTCGAAATTCACCCCTCCACTTT. Filled out from reference TRBV5-6 and TRBJ1-6, the complete variable domain reads DAGVTQSPTHLIKTRGQQVTLRCSPKSGHDTVSWYQQALGQGPQFIFQYYEEEERQRGNFPDRFSGHQFPNYSSELNVNALLLGDSALYLCASRSGGRNSPLHFGNGTRLTVT.

As to this clone: This sample includes further DNA sequences coding for the same CDR3. The chain joins TRBV5-1 to TRBJ2-2, with unresolved D. Per the germline V gene, CDR1 is SGHRS and CDR2 is YFSETQ. V was clipped by 4 bases and J by 3 bases, with 4 bases between them. The CDR3 extends over 12 amino acids. The DNA of the CDR3 is TGCGCCAGCAGCCCTGACACCGGGGAGCTGTTTTTT. Encoded protein: CASSPDTGELFF.

This clone was seen a few times. The chain couples TRBV7-9 to TRBJ1-1, with 9 bases identical to TRBD1. CDR1 is SEHNR and CDR2 is FQNEAQ in the germline V gene (reference sequence). Germline trimming cut 5 bases from V and 3 bases from J; bases unmatched to any gene: 13. This CDR3 region has 17 residues. The CDR3 sequence is CASSPPQGAGEDTEAFF. The DNA of the CDR3 is TGTGCCAGCAGCCCACCACAGGGGGCAGGTGAGGACACTGAAGCTTTCTTT.

This clone was counted between two and nine times. The chain has TRBV6-6 and TRBJ2-1; 7 bases map to TRBD2. After removal of 7 bases from V and 6 bases from J, the junction contained 12 bases not matched to a gene. This CDR3 comprises 15 residues. Germline assignment: CDR1 MNHNY and CDR2 SVGAGI (reference sequence). The chain's CDR3 is CASTIGLGGFNEQFF. The CDR3 DNA is TGTGCCAGCACTATTGGACTAGGCGGTTTCAATGAGCAGTTCTTC.